The entry below describes one T cell receptor beta chain. Its target is not known. Deep sequencing aimed at 1 in 200,000 to 1 in 1 million T cells' resolution. Sequenced by immunoSEQ multiplex PCR; TCRdb stores in-frame clones only, minus some. The table includes 110,000 to 150,000 clones, approximately 80% detected once. The CDR3 consists of 11 residues. The V gene's germline CDR1 is SGHAT and CDR2 FQNNGV. Trimming took off 1 base at V and 9 bases at J, with 1 base between the two ends. This sample is drawn from a study of cytotoxic CD8 clonotypes in ibrutinib-treated CLL. Across the study: Partial responses numbered roughly 25 and complete responses 2; after a median approximately 70 months, about 14 stayed remitted and 12 progressed. Findings and caveats of the study: Exceeding age-matched healthy donors, baseline clonality also tracked the counts of circulating CD8+ T cells. Clonality went up at ibrutinib response and then declined back toward baseline at progression.

This sequence was found in a human donor with chronic lymphocytic leukemia. This chain uses TRBV11-2 with TRBJ1-6; D uncertain. This specimen consisted of PBMCs, obtained after 12 months of ibrutinib treatment. This chain's CDR3 is CASSLGSPLHF. As DNA, the CDR3 is TGTGCCAGCAGCTTAGGTTCACCCCTCCACTTT.